The 25 T cell receptor beta chains presented below share a single source sample, sequenced in a study of CD4 T cells in relation to SARS-CoV-2 and coronaviruses. No cognate antigen is known for these TCRs. Profiling relied on immunoSEQ multiplex PCR, and the TCRdb table lists in-frame clones only, not all of them. In the table there are about 36,000 clones, 75% to 85% of which are singletons. The sequencing input was memory CD4+ T cells from PBMCs, cultured in vitro. All receptors come from an adult with COVID-19.

CDR3 nucleotide sequence: TGTGCCAGCGGCCTGGGTAGGATACAAGAGACCCAGTACTTC. It encodes CASGLGRIQETQYF. The genes are TRBV6-5 and TRBJ2-5; D is unclear. Trimming took off 8 bases at V and 2 bases at J, with 15 bases between the two ends. There are 14 residues in the CDR3. CDR1 MNHEY and CDR2 SVGAGI come from the germline V gene.

The chain links TRBV7-9 to TRBJ2-1; TRBD2 agrees at 13 bases. Germline V CDR1 and CDR2: SEHNR, FQNEAQ (reference sequence). The CDR3 extends over 19 amino acids. The V and J ends lost 6 bases and 0 bases, in that order; junction bases with no gene match: 11. This CDR3 reads CASRAGLAGTADSYNEQFF. The DNA of the CDR3 is TGTGCCAGCAGAGCGGGACTAGCGGGAACGGCTGACTCCTACAATGAGCAGTTCTTC.

The V and J genes are TRBV7-9 and TRBJ2-2, with 8 nucleotides matching TRBD1. V lost 4 bases, J lost 0 bases, and 1 base stayed unmatched. CDR3 length equals 15 residues. The germline V gene has CDR1 SEHNR and CDR2 FQNEAQ (reference sequence). CDR3 in amino acids: CASSSDRANTGELFF. The CDR3 DNA follows: TGTGCCAGCAGCTCGGACAGGGCGAACACCGGGGAGCTGTTTTTT.

This chain connects TRBV3-1 (or the pseudogene TRBV3-2) to TRBJ1-6, with D possibly matching TRBD1 (6 bases). The germline CDR1 and CDR2 sequences are LGHDT and YNNKEL (reference sequence). With 4 bases removed from V and 7 bases from J, the gap between germline ends came to 14 bases. The CDR3 spans 15 residues. In DNA form, the CDR3 reads TGTGCCAGCAGCCGTCGGGGGGCTGCGAATTCACCCCTCCACTTT. Amino acid sequence: CASSRRGAANSPLHF.

The V call is TRBV7-3, the J call TRBJ2-3; possibly TRBD1 for D (6 bases). Germline loops: CDR1 SGHTA, CDR2 FQGTGA. This CDR3 has 17 residues. Trimming removed 2 bases from V and 0 bases from J, with 15 bases in between. The CDR3 reads CASSLGLGTRSTDTQYF. The CDR3 DNA reads TGTGCCAGCAGCTTAGGGCTGGGGACACGCAGCACAGATACGCAGTATTTT.

The CDR3 protein is CASNPVGYNSPLHF. CDR3 coding DNA: TGTGCCAGCAACCCCGTTGGATATAATTCACCCCTCCACTTT. The V and J genes are TRBV6-5 and TRBJ1-6; no definite D call. The V end was cut by 7 bases, the J end by 4 bases, with 11 bases between. CDR3 length: 14 amino acids. CDR1 is MNHEY, CDR2 SVGAGI, per germline.

The J gene is TRBJ1-1, the V gene TRBV4-1; D gene uncertain. The CDR3 is 14 amino acids. Trimming pared 2 bases from V and 0 bases from J, leaving 7 bases between. CDR1 is MGHRA and CDR2 is YSYEKL in the germline V gene. The CDR3 DNA sequence: TGCGCCAGCAGCCAATTCGTCATGAACACTGAAGCTTTCTTT. This codes for CASSQFVMNTEAFF.

The rearrangement uses TRBV15 and TRBJ2-5; 8 bases match TRBD2. The CDR3 contains 15 residues. Germline V gene data show CDR1 as LNHNV and CDR2 as YYDKDF (reference sequence). Losses at the gene ends were 0 bases for V and 5 bases for J; bases not matched to a gene: 5. The CDR3 nucleotides are TGTGCCACCAGCAGAGAAGGGACTAGTAGCGAGACCCAGTACTTC. Amino acid sequence: CATSREGTSSETQYF.

V and J are TRBV7-9 and TRBJ2-5, with a weak D call TRBD1 (6 bases). With 1 base removed from V and 9 bases from J, the gap between germline ends came to 15 bases. The CDR3 sequence is 14 residues long. The germline gives CDR1 SEHNR, CDR2 FQNEAQ (reference sequence). This CDR3 is CASSLEGYRAAQYF. CDR3 DNA sequence: TGTGCCAGCAGCTTAGAGGGGTACAGGGCGGCCCAGTACTTC. Combining the CDR3 with reference TRBV7-9 and TRBJ2-5 gives the whole variable domain DTGVSQNPRHKITKRGQNVTFRCDPISEHNRLYWYRQTLGQGPEFLTYFQNEAQLEKSRLLSDRFSAERPKGSFSTLEIQRTEQGDSAMYLCASSLEGYRAAQYFGPGTRLLVL.

The rearrangement uses TRBV2 and TRBJ1-4; the match to TRBD1 covers 7 bases. The CDR3 runs 13 residues. Germline V lookup: CDR1 SNHLY, CDR2 FYNNEI. J lost 14 bases, V lost 3 bases, and 9 bases had no gene match. The CDR3 coding sequence is TGTGCCAGCAGTGATTTAAGACAGGGCGAGCTGTTTTTT. Protein product: CASSDLRQGELFF.

V usage is TRBV6-2 or TRBV6-3 and J usage is TRBJ2-7; 11 bases map to TRBD2. V gave up 3 bases and J gave up 7 bases; unmatched junction bases: 17. This CDR3 comprises 18 residues. The germline V gene encodes CDR1 MNHEY and CDR2 SVGEGT. CDR3 residues: CASSYSGRAEGALSEQYF. The CDR3 DNA reads TGTGCCAGCAGTTATAGCGGGAGGGCCGAAGGGGCTCTAAGTGAGCAGTACTTC.

The chain combines TRBV11-1 with TRBJ2-4, with a tentative D call TRBD2 (5 bases). Looked up from germline, CDR1 is SGHAT and CDR2 is FQDESV (reference sequence). The CDR3 runs 14 residues. Trimming took off 3 bases at V and 1 base at J, with 7 bases between the two ends. CDR3 residues: CASSFRGAKNIQYF. In nucleotides, the CDR3 is TGTGCCAGCAGCTTTCGAGGGGCCAAAAACATTCAGTACTTC. Using reference TRBV11-1 and TRBJ2-4 for the parts outside the CDR3, the full variable domain is EAEVAQSPRYKITEKSQAVAFWCDPISGHATLYWYRQILGQGPELLVQFQDESVVDDSQLPKDRFSAERLKGVDSTLKIQPAELGDSAMYLCASSFRGAKNIQYFGAGTRLSVL.

This clone was seen a few times. The rearrangement uses TRBV6-2 or TRBV6-3 and TRBJ2-1; 7 nucleotides match TRBD2. Germline values: CDR1 MNHEY, CDR2 SVGEGT. CDR3 length: 15 residues. J was trimmed by 5 bases and V by 2 bases; bases with no gene match: 6. CDR3 loop: CASSYGEGGHNEQFF. In nucleotides, the CDR3 is TGTGCCAGCAGTTACGGGGAGGGAGGACACAATGAGCAGTTCTTC.

The CDR3 nucleotides read TGTGCCAGCGACCGACTAGCGGGAGGTGGAGAGACCCAGTACTTC. Its protein product is CASDRLAGGGETQYF. This chain joins TRBV28 and TRBJ2-5, with TRBD2 matching over 13 bases. Trimming at V came to 8 bases and at J to 4 bases, leaving 7 bases not matched to a gene. The germline CDR1 and CDR2 sequences are MDHEN and SYDVKM. The CDR3 extends over 15 amino acids.

The chain combines TRBV5-1 with TRBJ2-1; no reliable D call. Trimming cost V 0 bases and J 10 bases, with 11 bases left between them. This CDR3 is built from 13 residues. Germline V gene lookup returns CDR1 SGHRS and CDR2 YFSETQ. This CDR3 is CASSLEGLKEQFF. The CDR3, as DNA: TGCGCCAGCAGCTTGGAAGGGTTGAAGGAGCAGTTCTTC.

The J gene is TRBJ1-1, the V gene TRBV6-5; 7 bases are shared with TRBD1. Germline trimming cut 5 bases from V and 4 bases from J; bases unmatched to any gene: 7. The germline CDR1 and CDR2 sequences are MNHEY and SVGAGI. The CDR3 runs 14 residues. CDR3 residues: CASSPGQESTEAFF. The CDR3 nucleotides are TGTGCCAGCAGTCCCGGACAGGAATCCACTGAAGCTTTCTTT.

The V call is TRBV7-2, the J call TRBJ2-5; TRBD2 is a possible D gene (6 bases). Germline lookup yields CDR1 SGHTA and CDR2 FQGNSA. V was clipped by 5 bases and J by 5 bases, with 18 bases between them. The CDR3 runs to 15 residues. The CDR3 nucleotides are TGTGCCAGCAGCCTCGGCGGGACCGGAGGGGAGACCCAGTACTTC. Protein: CASSLGGTGGETQYF.

This CDR3 reads CATEDSTDTQYF. The CDR3 bases are TGTGCCACCGAGGACAGTACAGATACGCAGTATTTT. The V and J genes are TRBV10-3 and TRBJ2-3; D is possibly TRBD1 (6 bases). In germline, CDR1 is ENHRY, CDR2 SYGVKD. The CDR3 is 12 residues long. Trimming removed 10 bases at V and 3 bases at J, with 11 bases between.

The V call is TRBV27, the J call TRBJ2-4; weak D call: TRBD1 (8 bases). CDR1 is MNHEY and CDR2 is SMNVEV in the germline V gene (reference sequence). V was clipped by 4 bases and J by 6 bases, with 16 bases between them. The CDR3 has 15 residues. The chain's CDR3 is CASSSLDREGNIQYF. In DNA, the CDR3 is TGTGCCAGCAGTTCCCTGGACAGGGAGGGAAACATTCAGTACTTC.

The chain couples TRBV4-1 to TRBJ1-4, with D tentatively TRBD1 (5 bases). V lost 0 bases to trimming and J lost 7 bases, with 12 bases between them. This CDR3 region has 15 residues. Germline values: CDR1 MGHRA, CDR2 YSYEKL. Written as DNA, the CDR3 is TGCGCCAGCAGCCAAGATGGCAGGGCCAGTGAAAAACTGTTTTTT. Its protein is CASSQDGRASEKLFF.

The chain carries TRBV5-1 and TRBJ2-2; tentative D call: TRBD2 (6 bases). Germline assignment: CDR1 SGHRS and CDR2 YFSETQ. Trimming stripped 1 base from V and 5 bases from J, with 18 bases between. The CDR3 is made up of 17 amino acids. The CDR3 DNA reads as TGCGCCAGCAGCTTGACCGATCAGGGACTGGGGACCGGGGAGCTGTTTTTT. Protein sequence: CASSLTDQGLGTGELFF. The variable domain in full, completed from reference TRBV5-1 and TRBJ2-2, reads KAGVTQTPRYLIKTRGQQVTLSCSPISGHRSVSWYQQTPGQGLQFLFEYFSETQRNKGNFPGRFSGRQFSNSRSEMNVSTLELGDSALYLCASSLTDQGLGTGELFFGEGSRLTVL.

This chain connects TRBV27 to TRBJ1-5; D gene unclear. The CDR3 is made up of 13 amino acids. Germline V lookup: CDR1 MNHEY, CDR2 SMNVEV (reference sequence). V was pared by 2 bases and J by 3 bases, with 5 bases between. CDR3 DNA: TGTGCCAGCAGTTTACTCCACAATCAGCCCCAGCATTTT. It translates to CASSLLHNQPQHF.

This chain joins TRBV27 and TRBJ2-1; D is uncertain. V lost 6 bases and J 4 bases, leaving 7 bases between the germline ends. Germline V gives CDR1 MNHEY, CDR2 SMNVEV (reference sequence). The CDR3 extends over 12 amino acids. In DNA, the CDR3 is TGTGCCAGCAGACAGATTTACAATGAGCAGTTCTTC. Encoded protein: CASRQIYNEQFF.

The chain is built from TRBV6-6 and TRBJ2-5, with D hard to call. The CDR3 has 12 residues. Germline loops: CDR1 MNHNY, CDR2 SVGAGI (reference sequence). The V gene lost 0 bases and the J gene lost 5 bases, with 4 bases spanning the gap. The CDR3 here is CASSYSVETQYF. DNA for the CDR3: TGTGCCAGCAGTTACTCTGTTGAGACCCAGTACTTC.

This rearrangement joins TRBV9 to TRBJ2-5; tentatively, D is TRBD1 (6 bases). Per germline, CDR1 SGDLS and CDR2 YYNGEE. Trimming removed 7 bases at V and 1 base at J, with 11 bases between. The CDR3 totals 13 residues. CDR3 DNA sequence: TGTGCCAGCGCCGGGACACTCCAAGAGACCCAGTACTTC. It is translated as CASAGTLQETQYF.